Shown below are 32 T cell receptor beta chains from a single sample sequenced in a study of blood T cells in healthy people across ages. The second PCR ran about 6 to 11 cycles with a sample-barcoded 5' primer and J-beta primers. TCRdb re-analysed the 5' RACE reads in MiXCR, keeping a single row per CDR3 protein. The table records some 800,000 distinct CDR3 sequences, under 45% of them present only once. Sequenced: blood. These receptors originate from a man between 60 and 70 years old in good health.

This clonotype appeared a few times. The rearrangement joins TRBV14 to TRBJ1-2; D possibly corresponds to TRBD1 (5 bases). Germline CDR1 SGHDN, CDR2 FVKESK. V gave up 2 bases and J gave up 0 bases, with 10 bases separating them. CDR3 length: 15 amino acids. CDR3 DNA: TGTGCCAGCAGCCAATCGCGGGGGACTAACTATGGCTACACCTTC. Translated: CASSQSRGTNYGYTF. Complete variable domain (other parts from reference TRBV14 and TRBJ1-2): EAGVTQFPSHSVIEKGQTVTLRCDPISGHDNLYWYRRVMGKEIKFLLHFVKESKQDESGMPNNRFLAERTGGTYSTLKVQPAELEDSGVYFCASSQSRGTNYGYTFGSGTRLTVV.

This clonotype was observed a few times. This chain links TRBV29-1 with TRBJ2-4, with 12 bases aligning to TRBD1. The DNA matches TRBJ2-7 better at its end, which makes the J call doubtful. CDR1 is SQVTM and CDR2 is ANQGSEA in the germline V gene. The CDR3 loop spans 14 amino acids. The CDR3 bases are TGCAGCGTTGGCCCTGGGACAGGGGGCTCCGAGCAGTACTTC. The encoded protein is CSVGPGTGGSEQYF.

The chain carries TRBV10-3 and TRBJ2-1; TRBD2 might be the D (7 bases). This CDR3 is 15 amino acids long. CDR1 is ENHRY and CDR2 is SYGVKD in the germline V gene. Trimming pared 6 bases from V and 4 bases from J, leaving 16 bases between. CDR3 nucleotides: TGTGCCATCAGCGGGGGGTCGGGGGCTTACAATGAGCAGTTCTTC. Translating gives CAISGGSGAYNEQFF.

The gene calls are TRBV25-1 and TRBJ1-6, with D possibly matching TRBD1 (6 bases). V was pared by 6 bases and J by 6 bases, with 15 bases between. Germline V gene data show CDR1 as MGHDK and CDR2 as SYGVNS. The CDR3 sequence is 15 residues long. CDR3 coding DNA: TGTGCCAGCAGACCCCGGACAGTTGGTAATTCACCCCTCCACTTT. The encoded protein is CASRPRTVGNSPLHF.

V gene TRBV12-3 or TRBV12-4 combines with J gene TRBJ2-1; the D gene is possibly TRBD1 (6 bases). The CDR3 length is 15 residues. V lost 4 bases and J lost 2, with 12 bases in between. The CDR3 reads CASSSNRDTYNEQFF. In DNA, the CDR3 is TGTGCCAGCAGTTCAAACAGGGATACCTACAATGAGCAGTTCTTC.

The rearrangement links TRBV29-1 to TRBJ1-2; tentatively, D is TRBD1 (5 bases). Looked up from germline, CDR1 is SQVTM and CDR2 is ANQGSEA. V was clipped by 5 bases and J by 7 bases, with 14 bases between them. CDR3 size: 12 residues. As DNA, the CDR3 is TGCAGCGTTCCAGGGCCCAAGGGTGGCTACACCTTC. Amino acids: CSVPGPKGGYTF.

CDR3 sequence (DNA): TGTGCCAGCAGCTCTATGGCTAGCATTTCCACAGATACGCAGTATTTT. Protein: CASSSMASISTDTQYF. V is TRBV9 and J is TRBJ2-3; D is possibly TRBD2 (5 bases). This CDR3 contains 16 residues. Trimming pared 4 bases from V and 2 bases from J, leaving 17 bases between. CDR1 is SGDLS, CDR2 YYNGEE, per germline.

In the case of this clonotype: The junction departs from germline at one end; a sequencing error may be responsible. The chain employs TRBV4-3 and TRBJ1-2; 9 positions agree with TRBD1. Germline V lookup: CDR1 LGHNA, CDR2 YSLEER. CDR3 length: 14 residues. The CDR3 region is CASSQDRGVWGCTF. Written as DNA, the CDR3 is TGCGCCAGCAGCCAGGACAGGGGAGTATGGGGCTGCACCTTC.

V gene TRBV6-4 combines with J gene TRBJ2-2; D ambiguous. CDR3 length equals 11 residues. Germline V lookup: CDR1 MRHNA, CDR2 SNTAGT. The V gene lost 6 bases and the J gene lost 11 bases, with 10 bases spanning the gap. The CDR3 DNA is TGTGCCAGCAGCCACCTAGTAGAGCTGTTTTTT. Translating it yields CASSHLVELFF.

This rearrangement joins TRBV28 to TRBJ2-1, with 8 bases fitting TRBD2. J lost 4 bases, V lost 6 bases, and 11 bases had no gene match. The CDR3 covers 16 residues. Germline-derived CDR1 and CDR2 are MDHEN and SYDVKM. CDR3 nucleotides: TGTGCCAGCAGCCAAGCGGGGGCAACGGGATACAATGAGCAGTTCTTC. The encoded protein is CASSQAGATGYNEQFF.

This clonotype was observed a few times. This chain uses TRBV12-3 or TRBV12-4 with TRBJ1-2; 7 positions match TRBD1. The length of the CDR3 is 13 residues. Trimming took 2 bases from V and 8 from J; bases not matched to a gene: 5. The CDR3 reads CASSLKAGGGYTF. The CDR3 DNA is TGTGCCAGCAGTTTAAAGGCAGGGGGAGGCTACACCTTC.

In its sample, this clonotype was seen a few times. The V gene is TRBV4-3, the J gene TRBJ1-2, with D unresolved. Germline V gene data show CDR1 as LGHNA and CDR2 as YSLEER. This CDR3 region has 14 residues. Trimming pared 0 bases from V and 10 bases from J, leaving 15 bases between. The CDR3 sequence: CASSQDYVSPPYTF. The CDR3 coding sequence is TGCGCCAGCAGCCAAGATTACGTCTCCCCGCCCTACACCTTC.

The sample holds a few counts of this clonotype. The chain has TRBV29-1 and TRBJ1-1; D might be TRBD1 (6 bases). The V gene lost 1 base and the J gene lost 6 bases, with 18 bases spanning the gap. The CDR3 spans 15 residues. Germline V gives CDR1 SQVTM, CDR2 ANQGSEA. The CDR3 region is CSVEGSQGHGSEAFF. The CDR3 bases are TGCAGCGTTGAAGGATCCCAGGGGCATGGATCTGAAGCTTTCTTT. Complete variable domain (other parts from reference TRBV29-1 and TRBJ1-1): SAVISQKPSRDICQRGTSLTIQCQVDSQVTMMFWYRQQPGQSLTLIATANQGSEATYESGFVIDKFPISRPNLTFSTLTVSNMSPEDSSIYLCSVEGSQGHGSEAFFGQGTRLTVV.

J is TRBJ1-6 and V is TRBV6-5; 7 nucleotides match TRBD1. Unmatched junction bases numbered 14, after V lost 2 bases and J lost 10 bases. Germline V gene lookup returns CDR1 MNHEY and CDR2 SVGAGI. This CDR3 comprises 17 residues. CDR3 sequence: CASSYTQRLGQISPLHF. The CDR3 nucleotides are TGTGCCAGCAGTTACACGCAGCGACTGGGACAGATCTCACCCCTCCACTTT.

The chain links TRBV11-3 to TRBJ2-3; possibly TRBD1 or TRBD2 for D (6 bases each). The CDR3 is 15 residues long. Between the trimmed V and J ends, which lost 5 bases and 4 bases, there was a span of 16 bases. Germline V gene data show CDR1 as SGHNT and CDR2 as YENEEA. CDR3 DNA: TGTGCCAGCAGCCTTTTTGAGGGGGAGGCAGATACGCAGTATTTT. It translates to CASSLFEGEADTQYF.

CDR3 residues: CASSLFGGGSTDTQYF. The CDR3 bases are TGTGCCAGCAGTTTGTTTGGTGGGGGTAGCACAGATACGCAGTATTTT. This chain links TRBV27 with TRBJ2-3; D assignment may be TRBD1 or TRBD2 (5 bases each). This CDR3 contains 16 residues. Germline values: CDR1 MNHEY, CDR2 SMNVEV (reference sequence). Trimming pared 3 bases from V and 0 bases from J, leaving 13 bases between.

The sample holds many counts of this clonotype. The gene calls are TRBV12-3 or TRBV12-4 and TRBJ1-1; D is unresolved. The CDR3 runs to 12 residues. Deletions cut 3 bases from V and 0 bases from J, with 2 bases between. This CDR3 is CASSFMNTEAFF. For the CDR3, the DNA is TGTGCCAGCAGTTTTATGAACACTGAAGCTTTCTTT.

The V gene is TRBV20-1, the J gene TRBJ2-2; D is unresolved. Germline values: CDR1 DFQATT, CDR2 SNEGSKA (reference sequence). V was clipped by 3 bases and J by 9 bases, with 8 bases between them. This CDR3 region has 11 residues. CDR3 nucleotides: TGCAGTGCTAGGGAAGTCCGGGAGCTGTTTTTT. Translating it yields CSAREVRELFF.

The J gene is TRBJ1-2, the V gene TRBV28; D possibly corresponds to TRBD1 (5 bases). Germline values: CDR1 MDHEN, CDR2 SYDVKM. The germline V and J ends were trimmed by 7 bases and 6 bases, with 18 bases remaining between them. CDR3 size: 14 residues. CDR3 DNA sequence: TGTGCCAGCATCCGAGGGCAGGGAGCGGATGGCTACACCTTC. It yields the protein CASIRGQGADGYTF.

The chain joins TRBV6-5 to TRBJ1-2, with 9 positions matching TRBD1. V lost 5 bases to trimming and J lost 3 bases; unmatched junction nucleotides: 10. Germline V gene lookup returns CDR1 MNHEY and CDR2 SVGAGI. This CDR3 has 16 amino acids. The CDR3: CASSGSPGQGDYGYTF. The CDR3 coding sequence is TGTGCCAGCAGTGGGAGTCCGGGACAGGGTGACTATGGCTACACCTTC.

The CDR3 nucleotides are TGTGCCAGCAGTTACTCCCGACACTCAGGGGGCGATCAGCCCCAGCATTTT. Amino acids: CASSYSRHSGGDQPQHF. The chain couples TRBV6-2 or TRBV6-3 to TRBJ1-5, with 8 bases fitting TRBD1. Germline CDR1 is MNHEY and CDR2 is SVGEGT. With 0 bases clipped from V and 5 bases from J, the junction kept 9 bases outside the gene matches. CDR3 size: 17 residues.

The rearrangement uses TRBV5-5 and TRBJ1-2; 7 bases are a match to TRBD1. Trimming cost V 0 bases and J 6 bases; bases outside gene matches: 11. Germline V CDR1 and CDR2: SGHKS, YYEKEE (reference sequence). The length of the CDR3 is 16 residues. The CDR3 DNA follows: TGTGCCAGCAGCTTGGAGAACACGACAGGGAGGGATGGCTACACCTTC. Protein sequence: CASSLENTTGRDGYTF.

This clonotype has a single count. The chain joins TRBV5-1 to TRBJ1-2, with 10 bases matching TRBD1. The V segment lost 5 bases and the J segment 4 bases; nucleotides outside the gene matches: 14. In germline, CDR1 is SGHRS, CDR2 YFSETQ. The CDR3 is made up of 17 amino acids. Here the CDR3 reads CASSSTRDRGSPYGYTF. The CDR3 DNA reads TGCGCCAGCAGTTCCACCCGGGACAGGGGATCCCCCTATGGCTACACCTTC.

This chain connects TRBV6-2 or TRBV6-3 to TRBJ1-2; 7 bases are a match to TRBD1. Germline V gene data show CDR1 as MNHEY and CDR2 as SVGEGT. The ends lost 6 bases at V and 7 bases at J; junction bases unmatched: 11. This CDR3 is 14 amino acids long. In nucleotides, the CDR3 is TGTGCCAGCAGGGACCGGGACAGCGGCCCTGGCTACACCTTC. Encoded protein: CASRDRDSGPGYTF.

The chain combines TRBV20-1 with TRBJ2-1; TRBD2 is a possible D gene (6 bases). Trimming took off 3 bases at V and 2 bases at J, with 14 bases between the two ends. Germline values: CDR1 DFQATT, CDR2 SNEGSKA (reference sequence). The CDR3 is 15 amino acids. The CDR3 sequence is CSARGSGTPYNEQFF. The CDR3 coding sequence is TGCAGTGCTAGGGGTAGCGGAACCCCCTACAATGAGCAGTTCTTC.

This clonotype has a single count. V usage is TRBV9 and J usage is TRBJ2-5; D possibly corresponds to TRBD1 (6 bases). Trimming cost V 3 bases and J 11 bases, with 20 bases left between them. The CDR3 consists of 14 residues. Per germline, CDR1 SGDLS and CDR2 YYNGEE. CDR3 amino acids: CASSAGEQAGGQYF. The CDR3 DNA reads TGTGCCAGCAGCGCAGGGGAACAGGCAGGTGGGCAGTACTTC. Based on the CDR3 plus reference TRBV9 and TRBJ2-5, the full variable domain is DSGVTQTPKHLITATGQRVTLRCSPRSGDLSVYWYQQSLDQGLQFLIQYYNGEERAKGNILERFSAQQFPDLHSELNLSSLELGDSALYFCASSAGEQAGGQYFGPGTRLLVL.

This clonotype was seen more than once but under ten times. The chain uses TRBV11-2 and TRBJ2-5; perhaps TRBD1 as D (5 bases). V dropped 1 base and J dropped 9 bases, with 6 bases sitting between them. The germline V gene has CDR1 SGHAT and CDR2 FQNNGV. The CDR3 contains 11 residues. The CDR3 region is CASSLVGAQYF. The CDR3 nucleotides read TGTGCCAGCAGCTTAGTAGGGGCCCAGTACTTC.

The chain joins TRBV20-1 to TRBJ2-3; TRBD2 matches at 7 bases. This CDR3 is built from 15 residues. V shed 4 bases and J 2 bases; nucleotides not matched to a gene: 9. The germline V gene encodes CDR1 DFQATT and CDR2 SNEGSKA (reference sequence). The CDR3 nucleotides are TGCAGTGCTACATCGGCTAGCGGCTCCACAGATACGCAGTATTTT. This translates into CSATSASGSTDTQYF.

This clonotype was recorded a few times. J is TRBJ1-6 and V is TRBV10-3, with a possible D match to TRBD1 (5 bases). The length of the CDR3 is 15 residues. Germline CDR1 is ENHRY and CDR2 is SYGVKD. Trimming left V 0 bases short and J 10 bases short, with 13 bases between. CDR3 sequence (DNA): TGTGCCATCAGTGAGTCGAACAGGTTATCGTCACCCCTCCACTTT. Residues: CAISESNRLSSPLHF.

In its sample, this clonotype was seen many times. The J gene is TRBJ1-2, the V gene TRBV13; D not resolved. CDR1 is PRHDT, CDR2 FYEKMQ, per germline (reference sequence). Trimming left V 8 bases short and J 2 bases short, with 15 bases between. The CDR3 runs to 14 residues. CDR3 sequence reads: CASPSRVSNYGYTF. The DNA of the CDR3 is TGTGCCAGCCCGTCCCGGGTTTCGAACTATGGCTACACCTTC.

CDR3 residues: CATSDTGRTDTQYF. CDR3 DNA: TGTGCCACCAGTGATACAGGGAGAACAGATACGCAGTATTTT. The chain combines TRBV24-1 with TRBJ2-3, with D perhaps matching TRBD1 (6 bases). The CDR3 loop spans 14 amino acids. The ends were cut back, 3 bases at V and 3 bases at J, with 9 bases in the middle. Germline V gene sequence: CDR1 KGHDR, CDR2 SFDVKD.

This clonotype has ten or more counts. The chain has TRBV10-3 and TRBJ1-2; D uncertain. Per germline, CDR1 ENHRY and CDR2 SYGVKD. This CDR3 spans 15 amino acids. The V end was cut by 0 bases, the J end by 5 bases, with 13 bases between. CDR3 protein: CAISESGPGVYGYTF. The CDR3 DNA follows: TGTGCCATCAGTGAGTCAGGACCAGGCGTGTATGGCTACACCTTC.